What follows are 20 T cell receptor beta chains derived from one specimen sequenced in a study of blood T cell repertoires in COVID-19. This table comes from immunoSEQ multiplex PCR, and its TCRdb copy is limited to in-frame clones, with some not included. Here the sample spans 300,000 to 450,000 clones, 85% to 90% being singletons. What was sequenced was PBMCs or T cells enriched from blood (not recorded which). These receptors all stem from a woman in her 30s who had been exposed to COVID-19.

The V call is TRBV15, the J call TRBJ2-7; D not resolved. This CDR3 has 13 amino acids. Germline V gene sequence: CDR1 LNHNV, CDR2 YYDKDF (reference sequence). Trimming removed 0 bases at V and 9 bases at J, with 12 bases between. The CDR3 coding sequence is TGTGCCACCAGCAGAGATGGTAGTCCCCGGCAGTACTTC. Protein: CATSRDGSPRQYF.

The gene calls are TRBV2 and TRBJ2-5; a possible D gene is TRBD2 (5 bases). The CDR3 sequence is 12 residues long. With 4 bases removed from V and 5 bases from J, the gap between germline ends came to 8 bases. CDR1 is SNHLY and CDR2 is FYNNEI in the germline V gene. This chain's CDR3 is CASSVGGETQYF. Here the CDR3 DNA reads TGTGCCAGCAGTGTGGGCGGGGAGACCCAGTACTTC. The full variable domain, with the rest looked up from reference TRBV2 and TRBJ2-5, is EPEVTQTPSHQVTQMGQEVILRCVPISNHLYFYWYRQILGQKVEFLVSFYNNEISEKSEIFDDQFSVERPDGSNFTLKIRSTKLEDSAMYFCASSVGGETQYFGPGTRLLVL.

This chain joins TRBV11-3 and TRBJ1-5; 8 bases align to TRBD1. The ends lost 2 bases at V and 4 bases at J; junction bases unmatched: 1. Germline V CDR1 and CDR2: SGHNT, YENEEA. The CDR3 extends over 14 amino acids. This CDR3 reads CASSLQGANQPQHF. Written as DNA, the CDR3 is TGTGCCAGCAGCTTACAGGGGGCAAATCAGCCCCAGCATTTT.

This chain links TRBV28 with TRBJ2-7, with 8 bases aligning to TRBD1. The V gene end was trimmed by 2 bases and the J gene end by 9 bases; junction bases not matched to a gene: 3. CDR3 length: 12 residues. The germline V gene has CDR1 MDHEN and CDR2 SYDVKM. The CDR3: CASSLTGGRQYF. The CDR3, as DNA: TGTGCCAGCAGTTTAACAGGGGGAAGGCAGTACTTC.

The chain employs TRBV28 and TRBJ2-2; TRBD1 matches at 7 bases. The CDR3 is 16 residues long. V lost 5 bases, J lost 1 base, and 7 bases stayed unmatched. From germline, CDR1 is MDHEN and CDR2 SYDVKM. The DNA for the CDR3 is TGTGCCAGCAGTCGATCCGGGACAGTGAACACCGGGGAGCTGTTTTTT. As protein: CASSRSGTVNTGELFF. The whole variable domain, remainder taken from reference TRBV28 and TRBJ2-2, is DVKVTQSSRYLVKRTGEKVFLECVQDMDHENMFWYRQDPGLGLRLIYFSYDVKMKEKGDIPEGYSVSREKKERFSLILESASTNQTSMYLCASSRSGTVNTGELFFGEGSRLTVL.

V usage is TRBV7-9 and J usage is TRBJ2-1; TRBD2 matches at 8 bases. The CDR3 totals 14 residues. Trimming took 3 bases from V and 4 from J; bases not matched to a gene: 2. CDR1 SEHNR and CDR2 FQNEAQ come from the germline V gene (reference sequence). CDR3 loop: CASSFGTSYNEQFF. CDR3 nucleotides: TGTGCCAGCAGCTTTGGGACTAGTTACAATGAGCAGTTCTTC.

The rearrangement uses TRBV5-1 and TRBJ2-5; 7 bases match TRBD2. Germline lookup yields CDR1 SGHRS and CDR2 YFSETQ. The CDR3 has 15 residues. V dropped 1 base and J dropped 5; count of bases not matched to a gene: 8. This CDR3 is CASSLLAGVGETQYF. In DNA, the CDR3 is TGCGCCAGCAGCTTGCTGGCGGGAGTAGGGGAGACCCAGTACTTC.

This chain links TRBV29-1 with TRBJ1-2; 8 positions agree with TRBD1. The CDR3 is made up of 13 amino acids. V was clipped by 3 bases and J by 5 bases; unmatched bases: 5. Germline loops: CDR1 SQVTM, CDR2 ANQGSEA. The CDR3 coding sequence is TGCAGCGTTGAGACAGGGGCACCTTATGGCTACACCTTC. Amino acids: CSVETGAPYGYTF.

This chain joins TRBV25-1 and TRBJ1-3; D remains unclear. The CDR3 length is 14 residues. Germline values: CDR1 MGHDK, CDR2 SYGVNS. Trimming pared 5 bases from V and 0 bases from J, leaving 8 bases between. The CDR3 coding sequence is TGTGCCAGCAGTTTTATCGGCTCTGGAAACACCATATATTTT. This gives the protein CASSFIGSGNTIYF.

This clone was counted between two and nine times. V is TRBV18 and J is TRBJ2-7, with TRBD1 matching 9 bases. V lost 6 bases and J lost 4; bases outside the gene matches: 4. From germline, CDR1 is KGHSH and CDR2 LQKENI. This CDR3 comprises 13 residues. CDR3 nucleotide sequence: TGTGCCAGCTCCGGGACAGGGTCTTACGAGCAGTACTTC. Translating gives CASSGTGSYEQYF.

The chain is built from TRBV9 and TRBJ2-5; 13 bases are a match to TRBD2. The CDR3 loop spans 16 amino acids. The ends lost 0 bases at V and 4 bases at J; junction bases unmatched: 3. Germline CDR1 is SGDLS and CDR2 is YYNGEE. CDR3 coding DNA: TGTGCCAGCAGCGTAGGGACTAGCGGGAGTCGAGAGACCCAGTACTTC. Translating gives CASSVGTSGSRETQYF.

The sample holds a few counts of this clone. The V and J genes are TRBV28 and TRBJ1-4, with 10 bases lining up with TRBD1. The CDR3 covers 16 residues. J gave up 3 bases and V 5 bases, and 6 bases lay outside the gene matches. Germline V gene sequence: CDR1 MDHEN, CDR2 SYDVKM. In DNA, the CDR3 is TGTGCCAGCAGTAGCCCCGGGACAGGGGCTAATGAAAAACTGTTTTTT. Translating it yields CASSSPGTGANEKLFF.

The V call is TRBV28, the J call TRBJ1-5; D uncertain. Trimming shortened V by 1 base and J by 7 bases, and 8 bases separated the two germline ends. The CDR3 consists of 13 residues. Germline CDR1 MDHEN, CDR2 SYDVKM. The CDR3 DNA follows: TGTGCCAGCAGTTTATCCGGGTCCCAGCCCCAGCATTTT. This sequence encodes CASSLSGSQPQHF.

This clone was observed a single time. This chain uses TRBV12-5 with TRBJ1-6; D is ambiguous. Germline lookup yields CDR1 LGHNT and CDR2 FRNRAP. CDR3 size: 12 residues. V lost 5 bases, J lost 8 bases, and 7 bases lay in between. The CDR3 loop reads CASGQIDSPLHF. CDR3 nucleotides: TGTGCTAGTGGTCAGATCGATTCACCCCTCCACTTT.

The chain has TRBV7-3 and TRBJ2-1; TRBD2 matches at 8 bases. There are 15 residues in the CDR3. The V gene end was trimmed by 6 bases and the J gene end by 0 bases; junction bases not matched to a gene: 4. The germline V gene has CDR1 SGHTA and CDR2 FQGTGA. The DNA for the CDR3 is TGTGCCAGCAGATCGGGGGGGAGCTCCTACAATGAGCAGTTCTTC. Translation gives CASRSGGSSYNEQFF.

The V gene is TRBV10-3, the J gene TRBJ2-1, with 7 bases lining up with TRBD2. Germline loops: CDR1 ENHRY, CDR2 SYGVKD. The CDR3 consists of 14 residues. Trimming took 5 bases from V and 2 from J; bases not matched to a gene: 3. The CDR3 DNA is TGTGCCATCAGTCCGGGACTAACCTACAATGAGCAGTTCTTC. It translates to CAISPGLTYNEQFF.

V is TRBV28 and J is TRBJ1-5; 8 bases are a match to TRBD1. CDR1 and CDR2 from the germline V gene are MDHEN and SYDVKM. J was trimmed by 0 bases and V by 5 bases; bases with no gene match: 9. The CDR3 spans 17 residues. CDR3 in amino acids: CASSTGQGPNSNQPQHF. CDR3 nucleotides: TGTGCCAGCAGTACCGGACAGGGCCCGAATAGCAATCAGCCCCAGCATTTT.

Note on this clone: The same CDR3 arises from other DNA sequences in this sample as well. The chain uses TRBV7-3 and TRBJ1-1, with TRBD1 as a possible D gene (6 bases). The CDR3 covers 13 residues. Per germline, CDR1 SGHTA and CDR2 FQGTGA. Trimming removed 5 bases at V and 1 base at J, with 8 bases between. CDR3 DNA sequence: TGTGCCAGCAGCCCGACAGGGAACACTGAAGCTTTCTTT. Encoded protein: CASSPTGNTEAFF.

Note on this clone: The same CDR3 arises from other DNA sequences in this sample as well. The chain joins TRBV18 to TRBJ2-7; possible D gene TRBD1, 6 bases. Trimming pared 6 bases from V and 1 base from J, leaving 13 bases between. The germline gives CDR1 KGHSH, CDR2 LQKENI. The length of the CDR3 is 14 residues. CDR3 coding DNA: TGTGCCAGCTCTCCGAGAACAGGGTCCTACGAGCAGTACTTC. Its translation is CASSPRTGSYEQYF.

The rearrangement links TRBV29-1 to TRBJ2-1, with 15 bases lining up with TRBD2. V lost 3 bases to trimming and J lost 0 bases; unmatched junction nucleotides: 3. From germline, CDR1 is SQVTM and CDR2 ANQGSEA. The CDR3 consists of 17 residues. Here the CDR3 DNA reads TGCAGCGTTGACGGACTAGCGGGAGGGAGCTCCTACAATGAGCAGTTCTTC. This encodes CSVDGLAGGSSYNEQFF.